This entry lists 3 T cell receptor beta chains sequenced from one sample in a study of beta chain features in type 1 diabetes. General study points: Across all four CD4+ subsets, people with type 1 diabetes showed modestly shorter TCRB CDR3s.

The antigens these receptors bind are not known. Of the isolated RNA, all was reverse transcribed, and so the sequenced material was expressed TCRB transcripts. Libraries were prepared by immunoSEQ multiplex PCR; TCRdb keeps only in-frame clonotypes and omits some of them. The data contain around 710,000 clones, 9.5% to 15% of them singletons. The material sequenced was naive CD4+ T cells from blood. These receptors were obtained from a man aged 30 to 45 with type 1 diabetes.

This clone was picked up a small number of times. This chain joins TRBV9 and TRBJ1-1; TRBD1 agrees at 7 bases. The CDR3 has 15 amino acids. From germline, CDR1 is SGDLS and CDR2 YYNGEE. Unmatched junction bases numbered 6, after V lost 4 bases and J lost 0 bases. The CDR3 DNA follows: TGTGCCAGCAGCTCCTCGACAGGGCTGAACACTGAAGCTTTCTTT. Protein: CASSSSTGLNTEAFF.

This clone was seen a handful of times. The chain recombines TRBV27 with TRBJ2-1; 10 bases are a match to TRBD1. Trimming cost V 5 bases and J 4 bases; bases outside gene matches: 2. This CDR3 spans 14 amino acids. Germline V gene sequence: CDR1 MNHEY, CDR2 SMNVEV (reference sequence). This chain's CDR3 is CASSTGQGYNEQFF. CDR3 coding DNA: TGTGCCAGCAGTACGGGACAGGGGTACAATGAGCAGTTCTTC.

The chain employs TRBV7-2 and TRBJ1-3; D is unclear. Germline CDR1 and CDR2: SGHTA and FQGNSA. Trimming removed 5 bases at V and 0 bases at J, with 14 bases between. The CDR3 covers 16 residues. CDR3: CASSPPSADSGNTIYF. The CDR3 DNA reads TGTGCCAGCAGCCCCCCCTCCGCCGACTCTGGAAACACCATATATTTT.